This is a list of T cell receptor beta chains from one sample in a study of blood T cell repertoires in COVID-19. Assay used: immunoSEQ multiplex PCR; TCRdb lists only in-frame clones, some missing. This sample carries around 260,000 clones, less than 90% of them seen once, and the ten largest clones take approximately 4%. Sequencing was carried out using peripheral blood. Receptor source: a man between 60 and 75 years old who had recovered from COVID-19. CDR3s include the opening cysteine and the closing phenylalanine or tryptophan. The D gene is left open where the match is weak. Size values are once, few and many counts, or a class for expanded clones, and some rows have none.

d_gene: TRBD1
j_gene: TRBJ2-7
abundance: NA
v_gene: TRBV7-3
CDR3aa: CASSLGTGGTSSYEQYF
CDR3nt: TGTGCCAGCAGCTTAGGGACAGGCGGTACCTCCTCCTACGAGCAGTACTTC

d_gene: NA
j_gene: TRBJ1-5
abundance: NA
v_gene: TRBV12-3/TRBV12-4
CDR3aa: CASSFSGGQPQHF
CDR3nt: TGTGCCAGCAGTTTCAGCGGGGGGCAGCCCCAGCATTTT

d_gene: TRBD2
j_gene: TRBJ2-7
abundance: NA
v_gene: TRBV2
CDR3aa: CASRWAGGNYEQYF
CDR3nt: TGTGCCAGCAGGTGGGCGGGGGGTAATTACGAGCAGTACTTC

d_gene: TRBD1
j_gene: TRBJ1-4
abundance: few
v_gene: TRBV4-1
CDR3aa: CASSQGDRGAIWEKLFF
CDR3nt: TGCGCCAGCAGCCAAGGGGACAGGGGGGCAATCTGGGAAAAACTGTTTTTT

d_gene: NA
j_gene: TRBJ1-1
abundance: NA
v_gene: TRBV9
CDR3aa: CASSVALTGNTEAFF
CDR3nt: TGTGCCAGCAGCGTAGCCCTGACAGGGAACACTGAAGCTTTCTTT

d_gene: NA
j_gene: TRBJ1-4
abundance: NA
v_gene: TRBV7-9
CDR3aa: CASSFSSNEKLFF
CDR3nt: TGTGCCAGCAGCTTCTCCTCTAATGAAAAACTGTTTTTT

d_gene: NA
j_gene: TRBJ2-2
abundance: NA
v_gene: TRBV11-2
CDR3aa: CASSPQYTGELFF
CDR3nt: TGTGCCAGCAGCCCACAGTACACCGGGGAGCTGTTTTTT

d_gene: TRBD2
j_gene: TRBJ2-3
abundance: NA
v_gene: TRBV15
CDR3aa: CATSKSTSGTSDSTDTQYF
CDR3nt: TGTGCCACCAGTAAAAGTACCTCGGGGACTAGCGATTCCACAGATACGCAGTATTTT

d_gene: NA
j_gene: TRBJ2-7
abundance: NA
v_gene: TRBV7-9
CDR3aa: CASSLGQPAYEQYF
CDR3nt: TGTGCCAGCAGCTTAGGACAGCCTGCCTACGAGCAGTACTTC

d_gene: NA
j_gene: TRBJ1-6
abundance: NA
v_gene: TRBV12-5
CDR3aa: CASGLGIARGYNSPLHF
CDR3nt: TGTGCTAGTGGTTTGGGTATAGCCAGGGGTTATAATTCACCCCTCCACTTT

d_gene: NA
j_gene: TRBJ1-1
abundance: NA
v_gene: TRBV9
CDR3aa: CASSVGQGSTEAFF
CDR3nt: TGTGCCAGCAGCGTAGGGCAGGGGAGCACTGAAGCTTTCTTT

d_gene: NA
j_gene: TRBJ2-1
abundance: NA
v_gene: TRBV5-4
CDR3aa: CASSRGEVEQFF
CDR3nt: TGTGCCAGCAGCCGTGGGGAGGTTGAGCAGTTCTTC

d_gene: NA
j_gene: TRBJ2-1
abundance: NA
v_gene: TRBV27
CDR3aa: CASSPASTKRSYNEQFF
CDR3nt: TGTGCCAGCAGTCCGGCGTCGACTAAGCGGTCCTACAATGAGCAGTTCTTC

d_gene: NA
j_gene: TRBJ2-3
abundance: NA
v_gene: TRBV2
CDR3aa: CASTQREAWAVGDTQYF
CDR3nt: TGTGCCAGCACGCAAAGGGAGGCGTGGGCGGTGGGAGATACGCAGTATTTT

d_gene: TRBD1
j_gene: TRBJ2-5
abundance: NA
v_gene: TRBV4-1
CDR3aa: CASSQDLNRGIQETQYF
CDR3nt: TGCGCCAGCAGCCAAGACCTCAACAGGGGGATCCAAGAGACCCAGTACTTC

d_gene: NA
j_gene: TRBJ2-2
abundance: NA
v_gene: TRBV5-6
CDR3aa: CASSFFSGANTGELFF
CDR3nt: TGTGCCAGCAGCTTTTTCTCAGGGGCCAACACCGGGGAGCTGTTTTTT